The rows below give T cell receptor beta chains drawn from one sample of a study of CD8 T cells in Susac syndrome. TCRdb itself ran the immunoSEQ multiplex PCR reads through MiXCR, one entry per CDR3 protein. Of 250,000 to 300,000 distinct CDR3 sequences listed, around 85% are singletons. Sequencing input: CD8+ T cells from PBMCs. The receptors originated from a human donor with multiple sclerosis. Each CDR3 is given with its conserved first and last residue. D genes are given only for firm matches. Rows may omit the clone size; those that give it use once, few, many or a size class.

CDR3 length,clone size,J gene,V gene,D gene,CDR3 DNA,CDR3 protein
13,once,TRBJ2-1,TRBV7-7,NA,TGTGCCAGCAGCGACACGAACTACAATGAGCAGTTCTTC,CASSDTNYNEQFF
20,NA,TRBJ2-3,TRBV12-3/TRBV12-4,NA,TGTGCCAGCAGTTTAGCGCTCTGGAGCAGTGTCTCGAATTACACAGATACGCAGTATTTT,CASSLALWSSVSNYTDTQYF
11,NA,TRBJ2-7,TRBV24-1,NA,TGTGCCACCAGTGGGGGCGAGGAGCAGTACTTC,CATSGGEEQYF
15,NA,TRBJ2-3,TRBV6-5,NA,TGTGCCAGCAGTTTCACAGGCGTTGGCACAGATACGCAGTATTTT,CASSFTGVGTDTQYF
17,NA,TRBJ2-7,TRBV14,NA,TGTGCCAGCAGCCAAGACAACGACGGGTTTGTCCCCTACGAGCAGTACTTC,CASSQDNDGFVPYEQYF
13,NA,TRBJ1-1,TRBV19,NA,TGTGCCAGTAGCATCGCAGGGGTCACTGAAGCTTTCTTT,CASSIAGVTEAFF
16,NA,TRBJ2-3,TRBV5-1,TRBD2,TGCGCCAGCAGCTTGGCCAGCGGGAGTGGCACAGATACGCAGTATTTT,CASSLASGSGTDTQYF
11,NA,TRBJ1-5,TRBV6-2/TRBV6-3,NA,TGTGCCAGCGGACTAGGGCGGCCCCAGCATTTT,CASGLGRPQHF
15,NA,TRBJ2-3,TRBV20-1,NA,TGCAGTGCTAGAGTTCCCAGAGTAGGCACAGATACGCAGTATTTT,CSARVPRVGTDTQYF
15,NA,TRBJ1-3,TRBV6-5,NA,TGTGCCAGCAGTTACTCCCAGTCCTCTGGAAACACCATATATTTT,CASSYSQSSGNTIYF
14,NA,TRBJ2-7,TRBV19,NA,TGTGCCAGTTCAGCAGCGGTGAGCTCCTACGAGCAGTACTTC,CASSAAVSSYEQYF
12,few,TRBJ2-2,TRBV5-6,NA,TGTGCCAGCAGCTGGAGCTCCGGGGAGCTGTTTTTT,CASSWSSGELFF
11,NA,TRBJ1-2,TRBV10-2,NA,TGCGCCAGCAGTGACTCCAGCGGCTACACCTTC,CASSDSSGYTF
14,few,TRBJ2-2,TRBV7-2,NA,TGTGCCAGCAGCACCCTCTGGACCACCGGGGAGCTGTTTTTT,CASSTLWTTGELFF
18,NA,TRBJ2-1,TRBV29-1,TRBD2,TGCAGCGTTGAGGGACGGCGGGGCGGGAGCGGGAGAGGCAATGAGCAGTTCTTC,CSVEGRRGGSGRGNEQFF
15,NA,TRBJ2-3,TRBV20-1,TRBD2,TGCAGTGCTGGGGTTTTGCGGGAGGCTCCAGATACGCAGTATTTT,CSAGVLREAPDTQYF
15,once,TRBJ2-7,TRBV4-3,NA,TGCGCCAGCAGCCAAGATATGGGTGTAGGCTACGAGCAGTACTTC,CASSQDMGVGYEQYF
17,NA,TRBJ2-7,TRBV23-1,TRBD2,TGCGCCAGCAGTCAACCCTCCATGCGGGAGACAGACTACGAGCAGTACTTC,CASSQPSMRETDYEQYF
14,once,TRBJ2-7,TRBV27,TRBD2,TGTGCCAGCAGCGCCGGGGGGATTTCGGGTGAGCAGTACTTC,CASSAGGISGEQYF
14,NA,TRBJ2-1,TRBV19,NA,TGTGCCAGTAGTCCAGGAGGACCCGTAGGTGAGCAGTTCTTC,CASSPGGPVGEQFF
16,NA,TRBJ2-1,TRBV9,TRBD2,TGTGCCAGCAGTGGTTGGACTAGCGGGGATTACAATGAGCAGTTCTTC,CASSGWTSGDYNEQFF
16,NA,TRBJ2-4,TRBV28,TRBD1,TGTGCCAGCAGTTTTCGGGACAGGGGGACCAAAAACATTCAGTACTTC,CASSFRDRGTKNIQYF
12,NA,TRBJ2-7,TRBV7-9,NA,TGTGCCAGCAGCTTGTCAGGGAACGAGCAGTACTTC,CASSLSGNEQYF
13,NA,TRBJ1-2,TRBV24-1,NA,TGTGCCACCAGTGATTCTATGGTGTATGGCTACACCTTC,CATSDSMVYGYTF
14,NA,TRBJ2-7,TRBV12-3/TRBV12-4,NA,TGTGCCAGCAGTTCTACTATGCCTTTGGGAGAGCAGTACTTC,CASSSTMPLGEQYF
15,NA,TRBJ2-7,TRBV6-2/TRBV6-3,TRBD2,TGTGCCAGCAGAGGGACTAGCGGTGGCTCCTACGAGCAGTACTTC,CASRGTSGGSYEQYF
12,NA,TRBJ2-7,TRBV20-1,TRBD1,TGCAGTGCTGCCGACAGGGCCTACGAGCAGTACTTC,CSAADRAYEQYF
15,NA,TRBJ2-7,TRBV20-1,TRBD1,TGCAGTGCTAGCGCCCGACAGGGTAGCTCCTACGAGCAGTACTTC,CSASARQGSSYEQYF
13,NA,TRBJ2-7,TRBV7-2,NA,TGTGCCAGCAGCTTTGAGGGAGCCTACGAGCAGTACTTC,CASSFEGAYEQYF
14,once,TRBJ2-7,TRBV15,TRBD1,TGTGCCACCAGCCCGACAGGGGGACGCTACGAGCAGTACTTC,CATSPTGGRYEQYF
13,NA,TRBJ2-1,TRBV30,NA,TGTGCCTGGAGTCCCACTGGGGGAGAGGAGCAGTTCTTC,CAWSPTGGEEQFF
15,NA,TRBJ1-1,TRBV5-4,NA,TGTGCCAGCAGCCCCCCGGGACTGCTGAACACTGAAGCTTTCTTT,CASSPPGLLNTEAFF
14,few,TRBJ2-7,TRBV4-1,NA,TGCGCCAGCAGCCAAGAAGCAGGGCCCTACGAGCAGTACTTC,CASSQEAGPYEQYF
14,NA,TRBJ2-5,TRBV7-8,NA,TGTGCCAGCAGCTTAGCGCGGGGCCAAGAGACCCAGTACTTC,CASSLARGQETQYF
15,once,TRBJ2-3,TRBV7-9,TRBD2,TGTGCCAGCGGGGAGACTAGCGGGAGCACAGATACGCAGTATTTT,CASGETSGSTDTQYF
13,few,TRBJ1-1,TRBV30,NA,TGTGCCTGGGATTCACAGGTGAACACTGAAGCTTTCTTT,CAWDSQVNTEAFF
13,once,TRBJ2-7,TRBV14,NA,TGTGCCAGCAGCCCAGCTGGGTCCTACGAGCAGTACTTC,CASSPAGSYEQYF
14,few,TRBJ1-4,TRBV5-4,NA,TGTGCCAGCAGCTTGGCAGGGGCCGGTGAAAAACTGTTTTTT,CASSLAGAGEKLFF
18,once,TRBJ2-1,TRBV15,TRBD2,TGTGCCACCAGCAAGACGGGGGACCCGGGACTAGCGGGAAATGAGCAGTTCTTC,CATSKTGDPGLAGNEQFF
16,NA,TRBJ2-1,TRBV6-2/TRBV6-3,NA,TGTGCCAGCAGTTACTTCCGTGGGGGGCCCTACAATGAGCAGTTCTTC,CASSYFRGGPYNEQFF
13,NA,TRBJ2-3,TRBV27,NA,TGTGCCAGCAGTCCCATACTCACAGATACGCAGTATTTT,CASSPILTDTQYF